This T cell receptor (beta chain) was profiled in a study of shared clonotypes between healthy human individuals. With respect to this clone: Other DNA sequences in the sample encode the same CDR3.

It was across several immunoSEQ plates that each subset's genomic DNA was evenly split. Authors' processing steps: ImmunoSEQ output lacked quality scores and full-length reads, limiting matched filtering. Generated by immunoSEQ multiplex PCR, the TCRdb table keeps only in-frame clones and is missing some. For V, J and clone size, that table is used; D and trimming come from the DNA. The sample holds about 2.4 million clones; approximately 94% are singletons and the top ten take 0.36%. The sample was naive CD4+ T cells from PBMCs. Subset specified: CD45RA+ positively selected. The source of this sequence is a man between 18 and 29 years old in good health. Some clones in this sample may be carry-over from other donors' samples.

In DNA, the CDR3 is TGTGCCAGCAGCTTAGGCAGAGATCAGCCCCAGCATTTT. Its translation: CASSLGRDQPQHF. This chain links TRBV7-2 with TRBJ1-5; D uncertain. V was trimmed by 1 base and J by 5 bases, leaving 6 bases between them. Germline assignment: CDR1 SGHTA and CDR2 FQGNSA. This CDR3 region has 13 residues.